This T cell receptor (beta chain) was captured by sequencing in a study of T cell repertoires in cytomegalovirus infection. TCRdb itself ran the reads through MiXCR, one entry per CDR3 protein. There are 200,000 to 250,000 distinct CDR3 sequences in the sample; 6% to 8% occur only once, and roughly 6.5% lies in the top ten. Between the trimmed V and J ends, which lost 2 bases and 5 bases, there was a span of 11 bases. This CDR3 is 14 amino acids long. Per germline, CDR1 SGDLS and CDR2 YYNGEE. This clonotype was observed many times. The chain carries TRBV9 and TRBJ2-1; possibly TRBD1 or TRBD2 for D (5 bases each). This sequence was found in a human donor in good health (CMV status not recorded). Some clones in this sample may be carry-over from other donors' samples. The source material was PBMCs. This chain's CDR3 is CASSVRDGDNEQFF. CDR3 nucleotide sequence: TGTGCCAGCAGCGTCCGGGACGGAGACAATGAGCAGTTCTTC.